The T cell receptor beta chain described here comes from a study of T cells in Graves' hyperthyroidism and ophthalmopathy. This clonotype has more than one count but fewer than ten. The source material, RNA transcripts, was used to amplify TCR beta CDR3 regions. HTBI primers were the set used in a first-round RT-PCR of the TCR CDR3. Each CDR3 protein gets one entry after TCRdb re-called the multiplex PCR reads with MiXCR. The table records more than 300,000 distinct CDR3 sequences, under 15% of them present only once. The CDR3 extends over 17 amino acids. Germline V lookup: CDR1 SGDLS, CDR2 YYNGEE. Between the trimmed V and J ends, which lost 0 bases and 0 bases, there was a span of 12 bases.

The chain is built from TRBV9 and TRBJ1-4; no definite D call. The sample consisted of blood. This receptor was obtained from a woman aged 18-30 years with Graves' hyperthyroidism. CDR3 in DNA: TGTGCCAGCAGCGTAGTGGCGGAACGGGCAACTAATGAAAAACTGTTTTTT. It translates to CASSVVAERATNEKLFF. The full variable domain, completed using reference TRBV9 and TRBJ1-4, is DSGVTQTPKHLITATGQRVTLRCSPRSGDLSVYWYQQSLDQGLQFLIQYYNGEERAKGNILERFSAQQFPDLHSELNLSSLELGDSALYFCASSVVAERATNEKLFFGSGTQLSVL.